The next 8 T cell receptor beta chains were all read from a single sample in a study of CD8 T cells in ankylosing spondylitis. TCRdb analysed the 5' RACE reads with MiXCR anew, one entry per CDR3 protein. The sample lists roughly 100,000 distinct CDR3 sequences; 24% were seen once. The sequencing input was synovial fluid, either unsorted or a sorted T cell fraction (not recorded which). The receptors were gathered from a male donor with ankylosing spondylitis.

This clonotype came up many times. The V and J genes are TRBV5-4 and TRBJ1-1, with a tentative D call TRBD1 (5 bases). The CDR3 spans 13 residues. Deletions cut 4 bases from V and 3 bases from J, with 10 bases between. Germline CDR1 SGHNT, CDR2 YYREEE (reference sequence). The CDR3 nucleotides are TGTGCCAGCAGCAAGGGGTCCTACACTGAAGCTTTCTTT. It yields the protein CASSKGSYTEAFF. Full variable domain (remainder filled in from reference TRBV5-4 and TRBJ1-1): ETGVTQSPTHLIKTRGQQVTLRCSSQSGHNTVSWYQQALGQGPQFIFQYYREEENGRGNFPPRFSGLQFPNYSSELNVNALELDDSALYLCASSKGSYTEAFFGQGTRLTVV.

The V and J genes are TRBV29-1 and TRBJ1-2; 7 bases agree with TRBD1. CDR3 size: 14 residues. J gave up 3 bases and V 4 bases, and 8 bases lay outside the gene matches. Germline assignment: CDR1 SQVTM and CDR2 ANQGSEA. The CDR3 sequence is CSVVRTGGDYGYTF. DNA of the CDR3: TGCAGCGTTGTTAGGACAGGAGGAGACTATGGCTACACCTTC.

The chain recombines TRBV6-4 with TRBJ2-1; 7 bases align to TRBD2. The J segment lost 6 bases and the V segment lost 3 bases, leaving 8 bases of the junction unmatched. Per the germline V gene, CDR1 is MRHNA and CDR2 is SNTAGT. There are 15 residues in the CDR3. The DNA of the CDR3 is TGTGCCAGCAGTGATCAGGTAGCGGGTTTCAATGAGCAGTTCTTC. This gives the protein CASSDQVAGFNEQFF.

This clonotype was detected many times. The CDR3 here is CSVFAGTVGNTIYF. Here the CDR3 DNA reads TGCAGTGTGTTTGCAGGGACCGTCGGAAACACCATATATTTT. The chain employs TRBV20-1 and TRBJ1-3; D possibly corresponds to TRBD1 (5 bases). Trimming pared 7 bases from V and 4 bases from J, leaving 17 bases between. This CDR3 has 14 amino acids. Germline loops: CDR1 DFQATT, CDR2 SNEGSKA (reference sequence).

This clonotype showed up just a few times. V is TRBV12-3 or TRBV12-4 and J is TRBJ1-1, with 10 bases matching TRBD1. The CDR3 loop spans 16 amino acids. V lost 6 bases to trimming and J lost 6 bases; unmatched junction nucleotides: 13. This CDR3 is CASRGLGQGLSAEAFF. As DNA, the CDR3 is TGTGCCAGCAGGGGCCTGGGACAGGGGCTCTCAGCTGAAGCTTTCTTT.

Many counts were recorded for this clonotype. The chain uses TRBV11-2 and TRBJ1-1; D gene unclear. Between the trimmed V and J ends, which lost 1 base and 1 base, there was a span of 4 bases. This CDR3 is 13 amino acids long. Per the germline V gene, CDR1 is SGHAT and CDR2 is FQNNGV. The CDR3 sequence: CASSLGRNTEAFF. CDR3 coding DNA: TGTGCCAGCAGCTTAGGCAGGAACACTGAAGCTTTCTTT.

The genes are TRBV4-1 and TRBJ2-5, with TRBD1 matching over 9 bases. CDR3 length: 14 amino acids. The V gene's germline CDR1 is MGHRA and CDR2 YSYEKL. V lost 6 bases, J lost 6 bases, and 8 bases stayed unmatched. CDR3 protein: CASSLGQGTKTQYF. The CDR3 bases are TGCGCCAGCAGTCTGGGACAGGGCACGAAGACCCAGTACTTC.

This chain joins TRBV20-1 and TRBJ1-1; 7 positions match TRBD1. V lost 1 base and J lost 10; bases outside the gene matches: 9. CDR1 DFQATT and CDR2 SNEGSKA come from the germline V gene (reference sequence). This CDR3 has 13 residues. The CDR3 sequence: CSARAPQGPGAFF. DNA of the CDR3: TGCAGTGCTAGAGCCCCACAGGGGCCAGGAGCTTTCTTT.